The rows below give T cell receptor beta chains drawn from one sample of a study of OX40 agonist ivuxolimab in advanced cancers. Clones were read by immunoSEQ multiplex PCR, and TCRdb kept only the in-frame ones, dropping some. Here the sample spans roughly 75,000 clones, roughly nine tenths being singletons. Here the sequenced sample was CD4+ or CD8+ T cells sorted from blood, taken in a trial of the OX40 agonist ivuxolimab. These TCRs come from an adult with an advanced solid tumor such as melanoma, head and neck, liver or kidney cancer. Each CDR3 is given with its conserved first and last residue. D genes are given only for firm matches. Some rows mark clone size as missing; the rest say once, few, many or name a class of expanded clone.

v_call,j_call,cdr3_length,clone_size,d_call,cdr3_aa,cdr3_nt
TRBV5-1,TRBJ2-1,16,.,TRBD1,CASSLAPGQGDDEQFF,TGCGCCAGCAGCTTGGCCCCGGGACAGGGGGATGATGAGCAGTTCTTC
TRBV27,TRBJ1-2,16,.,TRBD1,CASSYSRTGDLGGYTF,TGTGCCAGCAGTTACTCCCGGACAGGGGATCTTGGTGGCTACACCTTC
TRBV7-8,TRBJ1-1,12,.,.,CASSSRQAEAFF,TGTGCCAGCAGCTCGCGACAGGCCGAAGCTTTCTTT
TRBV7-2,TRBJ2-7,16,.,.,CASSSIAEGLPYEQYF,TGTGCCAGCAGCTCGATCGCAGAGGGACTCCCTTACGAGCAGTACTTC
TRBV5-1,TRBJ2-3,13,.,.,CASSLVLADTQYF,TGCGCCAGCAGCTTGGTTTTAGCAGATACGCAGTATTTT
TRBV14,TRBJ2-7,14,.,.,CASSQVGYSYEQYF,TGTGCCAGCAGCCAAGTGGGGTATTCCTACGAGCAGTACTTC
TRBV27,TRBJ1-5,12,.,.,CASRTSNQPQHF,TGTGCCAGCAGGACTAGCAATCAGCCCCAGCATTTT
TRBV6-6,TRBJ1-1,14,.,.,CASLPYPGDTEAFF,TGTGCCAGTCTACCCTACCCAGGGGACACTGAAGCTTTCTTT
TRBV18,TRBJ2-1,18,few,TRBD2,CASSPLAGLAGGLNEQFF,TGTGCCAGCTCACCATTGGCGGGACTAGCGGGAGGCTTAAATGAGCAGTTCTTC
TRBV15,TRBJ2-7,16,once,TRBD2,CATSRDLSGTGYEQYF,TGTGCCACCAGCAGAGATCTTAGCGGGACGGGGTACGAGCAGTACTTC
TRBV9,TRBJ2-1,19,.,TRBD2,CASSGRGLAGVGSYNEQFF,TGTGCCAGCAGCGGCCGGGGACTAGCGGGAGTTGGTAGCTACAATGAGCAGTTCTTC
TRBV7-9,TRBJ2-1,13,.,TRBD1,CASSGGAYNEQFF,TGTGCCAGTTCAGGGGGCGCCTACAATGAGCAGTTCTTC
TRBV7-2,TRBJ1-5,16,.,TRBD1,CASSLLDRDFNQPQHF,TGTGCCAGCAGCTTACTAGACAGGGATTTTAATCAGCCCCAGCATTTT
TRBV4-1,TRBJ2-7,18,.,TRBD1,CASSQVVLIRDRGTEQYF,TGCGCCAGCAGCCAAGTAGTATTGATTAGGGACAGGGGAACCGAGCAGTACTTC
TRBV5-1,TRBJ1-4,14,once,.,CASSPESSAEKLFF,TGCGCCAGCAGCCCGGAGTCGAGCGCTGAAAAACTGTTTTTT
TRBV18,TRBJ2-5,14,.,.,CASSPYGSQETQYF,TGTGCCAGCTCACCATACGGCAGCCAAGAGACCCAGTACTTC